The 27 T cell receptor beta chains in this list originate from one sample, sequenced in a study of cytomegalovirus exposure and HLA in healthy donors. Primers: 60 Vbeta forward and 13 Jbeta reverse. Profiled with immunoSEQ multiplex PCR; TCRdb holds only in-frame clones, not every one. The sample lists about 210,000 clones, about 81% occurring once. The sequenced sample consisted of PBMCs. These receptors were obtained from a man aged 40-49 years in good health and CMV-seropositive.

This rearrangement joins TRBV11-1 to TRBJ2-2; TRBD2 might be the D (6 bases). Germline V gene data show CDR1 as SGHAT and CDR2 as FQDESV (reference sequence). The CDR3 runs to 15 residues. V was shortened by 1 base and J by 2 bases, with 8 bases between the two germline ends. The CDR3 DNA reads as TGTGCCAGCAGCTTAGTGGGACTCAACACCGGGGAGCTGTTTTTT. Protein sequence: CASSLVGLNTGELFF.

CDR3 coding DNA: TGTGCCAGCAGTTCGGCGAGGAGCAATCAGCCCCAGCATTTT. Translation gives CASSSARSNQPQHF. V and J are TRBV25-1 and TRBJ1-5; D is unresolved. CDR1 MGHDK and CDR2 SYGVNS come from the germline V gene. This CDR3 has 14 amino acids. The germline V and J ends were trimmed by 5 bases and 1 base, with 9 bases remaining between them.

The rearrangement links TRBV5-1 to TRBJ2-2; perhaps TRBD2 as D (5 bases). Germline V lookup: CDR1 SGHRS, CDR2 YFSETQ. The germline V and J ends were trimmed by 0 bases and 14 bases, with 20 bases remaining between them. The CDR3 runs 15 residues. In nucleotides, the CDR3 is TGCGCCAGCAGCTTGGCCGAAATGAGGGTCGAGGGTCTGTTTTTT. The encoded protein is CASSLAEMRVEGLFF.

As to this clone: Germline is not matched at one junction end, which may reflect a read error. The rearrangement joins TRBV18 to TRBJ1-5, with TRBD1 as a possible D gene (6 bases). Per the germline V gene, CDR1 is KGHSH and CDR2 is LQKENI. CDR3 length: 15 residues. The CDR3 DNA sequence: TGTGCCAGCTCCCCACCCGGACAGCGCGGGGGACCCCAGCATTTT. Translating it yields CASSPPGQRGGPQHF.

The rearrangement uses TRBV19 and TRBJ1-2; D is unresolved. The germline V gene has CDR1 LNHDA and CDR2 SQIVND (reference sequence). There are 12 residues in the CDR3. V was clipped by 5 bases and J by 6 bases, with 10 bases between them. This CDR3 is CASSLREDGYTF. CDR3 sequence (DNA): TGTGCCAGTAGTCTACGGGAAGATGGCTACACCTTC.

This sequence joins TRBV12-5 and TRBJ2-1; the D gene is possibly TRBD1 (6 bases). The CDR3 contains 13 residues. V lost 4 bases, J lost 7 bases, and 11 bases lay in between. CDR1 is LGHNT and CDR2 is FRNRAP in the germline V gene. In DNA form, the CDR3 reads TGTGCTAGTGGTTCCTACAGGGAGAATGAGCAGTTCTTC. It specifies CASGSYRENEQFF.

Here the CDR3 reads CASSPPGLAGGNTGELFF. CDR3 nucleotides: TGCGCCAGCAGCCCTCCGGGACTAGCGGGAGGAAACACCGGGGAGCTGTTTTTT. V usage is TRBV5-1 and J usage is TRBJ2-2; 15 bases match TRBD2. This CDR3 is 18 amino acids long. After removal of 4 bases from V and 2 bases from J, the junction contained 6 bases not matched to a gene. Per the germline V gene, CDR1 is SGHRS and CDR2 is YFSETQ.

This chain connects TRBV21-1 to TRBJ2-1; the DNA was not compared with TRBD2, the D call given in the table. TRBV21-1 is a pseudogene. The CDR3 sequence is 20 residues long. The CDR3 loop is CASSKGWRLAGERSYNEQFF. The CDR3 DNA reads as TGTGCCAGCAGCAAAGGCTGGAGACTAGCGGGAGAACGTTCCTACAATGAGCAGTTCTTC.

The J gene is TRBJ2-1, the V gene TRBV5-4; a possible D gene is TRBD2 (5 bases). This CDR3 has 13 amino acids. Trimming pared 1 base from V and 6 bases from J, leaving 8 bases between. The germline V gene encodes CDR1 SGHNT and CDR2 YYREEE (reference sequence). CDR3 DNA sequence: TGTGCCAGCAGCTTGTGGGAGCCCAATGAGCAGTTCTTC. Amino acids: CASSLWEPNEQFF.

This clone was observed once. The J gene is TRBJ1-1, the V gene TRBV11-3; D is unresolved. CDR1 is SGHNT, CDR2 YENEEA, per germline. CDR3 length: 13 residues. Trimming stripped 1 base from V and 5 bases from J, with 8 bases between. Written as DNA, the CDR3 is TGTGCCAGCAGCTTAGGGACGGGGACTGAAGCTTTCTTT. This encodes CASSLGTGTEAFF.

CDR3 protein: CASSTGERNEQFF. CDR3 nucleotide sequence: TGTGCCAGCAGTACAGGGGAGAGGAATGAGCAGTTCTTC. The V call is TRBV5-6, the J call TRBJ2-1; 7 bases map to TRBD1. CDR1 and CDR2 (germline): SGHDT, YYEEEE. The CDR3 is 13 amino acids. Trimming cost V 5 bases and J 7 bases; bases outside gene matches: 6.

The chain links TRBV4-1 to TRBJ2-5; the D gene is possibly TRBD1 (5 bases). The length of the CDR3 is 17 residues. CDR1 is MGHRA, CDR2 YSYEKL, per germline. The V end was cut by 0 bases, the J end by 0 bases, with 14 bases between. CDR3 sequence reads: CASSQERTGFYQETQYF. In DNA, the CDR3 is TGCGCCAGCAGCCAAGAACGTACAGGCTTTTACCAAGAGACCCAGTACTTC.

This clone has a single count. The CDR3 spells CAISEGDSNEQFF. CDR3 nucleotide sequence: TGTGCCATCAGTGAGGGGGACTCCAATGAGCAGTTCTTC. The gene calls are TRBV10-3 and TRBJ2-1, with a possible D match to TRBD2 (6 bases). The V end lost 2 bases, the J end lost 6 bases, and 8 bases lay between the germline ends. CDR1 ENHRY and CDR2 SYGVKD come from the germline V gene. This CDR3 comprises 13 residues.

The chain has TRBV9 and TRBJ2-5, with 13 bases matching TRBD2. The CDR3 runs to 15 residues. V shed 2 bases and J 3 bases; nucleotides not matched to a gene: 1. The V gene's germline CDR1 is SGDLS and CDR2 YYNGEE. The CDR3 loop reads CASSVGTSGKETQYF. The CDR3 nucleotides are TGTGCCAGCAGCGTTGGGACTAGCGGGAAAGAGACCCAGTACTTC.

The sample holds one count of this clone. The J gene is TRBJ2-7, the V gene TRBV9, with D tentatively TRBD2 (7 bases). With 2 bases removed from V and 5 bases from J, the gap between germline ends came to 11 bases. Germline CDR1 reads SGDLS; CDR2 reads YYNGEE. The CDR3 is made up of 13 amino acids. The CDR3 is CASSVAGADEQYF. CDR3 sequence (DNA): TGTGCCAGCAGCGTTGCGGGGGCGGACGAGCAGTACTTC.

This clone was observed a few times. The chain couples TRBV7-3 to TRBJ2-3, with D unresolved. Between the trimmed V and J ends, which lost 5 bases and 6 bases, there was a span of 9 bases. From germline, CDR1 is SGHTA and CDR2 FQGTGA. The CDR3 runs 12 residues. The DNA of the CDR3 is TGTGCCAGCAGCCTAAATAGTGATACGCAGTATTTT. It is translated as CASSLNSDTQYF.

V gene TRBV29-1 combines with J gene TRBJ1-5; D not resolved. The germline V gene has CDR1 SQVTM and CDR2 ANQGSEA. V shed 5 bases and J shed 0 bases, with 14 bases lying between them. This CDR3 spans 15 amino acids. The CDR3 sequence is CSVMEEGHSNQPQHF. As DNA, the CDR3 is TGCAGCGTTATGGAGGAAGGCCATAGCAATCAGCCCCAGCATTTT. Combining the CDR3 with reference TRBV29-1 and TRBJ1-5 gives the whole variable domain SAVISQKPSRDICQRGTSLTIQCQVDSQVTMMFWYRQQPGQSLTLIATANQGSEATYESGFVIDKFPISRPNLTFSTLTVSNMSPEDSSIYLCSVMEEGHSNQPQHFGDGTRLSIL.

This chain links TRBV7-9 with TRBJ1-1; D is unresolved. Germline V gene data show CDR1 as SEHNR and CDR2 as FQNEAQ (reference sequence). The ends were cut back, 6 bases at V and 1 base at J, with 9 bases in the middle. The CDR3 covers 13 residues. CDR3 region: CASSRHPNTEAFF. The CDR3 DNA sequence: TGTGCCAGCAGTCGACACCCGAACACTGAAGCTTTCTTT.

V gene TRBV6-1 combines with J gene TRBJ2-7; 7 bases align to TRBD1. J was trimmed by 3 bases and V by 8 bases; bases with no gene match: 7. In germline, CDR1 is MNHNS, CDR2 SASEGT. The CDR3 is 13 residues long. CDR3 region: CASENRDSYEQYF. The DNA of the CDR3 is TGTGCCAGCGAGAACCGGGACAGCTACGAGCAGTACTTC.

The rearrangement joins TRBV28 to TRBJ2-7; tentative D call: TRBD2 (5 bases). CDR3 size: 12 residues. Looked up from germline, CDR1 is MDHEN and CDR2 is SYDVKM. Trimming cost V 6 bases and J 5 bases, with 11 bases left between them. CDR3 in amino acids: CASRDGINEQYF. CDR3 nucleotides: TGTGCCAGCAGGGACGGGATCAACGAGCAGTACTTC. The entire variable domain, with the rest obtained from reference TRBV28 and TRBJ2-7, is as follows: DVKVTQSSRYLVKRTGEKVFLECVQDMDHENMFWYRQDPGLGLRLIYFSYDVKMKEKGDIPEGYSVSREKKERFSLILESASTNQTSMYLCASRDGINEQYFGPGTRLTVT.

In this sample, this clone turned up once. The rearrangement links TRBV30 to TRBJ2-2; possible D gene TRBD1, 6 bases. CDR1 is GTSNPN, CDR2 SVGIG, per germline (reference sequence). V lost 1 base, J lost 2 bases, and 11 bases lay in between. The CDR3 runs to 15 residues. CDR3 in amino acids: CAWSGGLPNTGELFF. The CDR3 DNA sequence: TGTGCCTGGAGTGGGGGGCTCCCCAACACCGGGGAGCTGTTTTTT.

The chain has TRBV28 and TRBJ1-1; no definite D call. CDR3 size: 11 residues. In germline, CDR1 is MDHEN, CDR2 SYDVKM. Trimming took 4 bases from V and 3 from J, leaving 3 bases between them. CDR3 region: CASSSDTEAFF. CDR3 coding DNA: TGTGCCAGCAGTTCAGACACTGAAGCTTTCTTT.

This clone was recorded a few times. V usage is TRBV6-5 and J usage is TRBJ1-1, with TRBD1 matching over 7 bases. CDR1 and CDR2 from the germline V gene are MNHEY and SVGAGI. V lost 6 bases, J lost 3 bases, and 10 bases stayed unmatched. The CDR3 spans 15 residues. The DNA of the CDR3 is TGTGCCAGCAGACATACTCGACAGGGTGACACTGAAGCTTTCTTT. Amino acids: CASRHTRQGDTEAFF.

This clone was counted a single time. The chain is built from TRBV27 and TRBJ1-1, with D possibly being TRBD1 (5 bases). The CDR3 has 14 amino acids. Germline lookup yields CDR1 MNHEY and CDR2 SMNVEV (reference sequence). V was trimmed by 5 bases and J by 1 base, leaving 11 bases between them. CDR3 region: CASSTGLRNTEAFF. The CDR3 region has the DNA TGTGCCAGCAGTACAGGTCTGAGGAACACTGAAGCTTTCTTT.

The chain recombines TRBV14 with TRBJ1-1; D possibly corresponds to TRBD1 (5 bases). Trimming removed 3 bases at V and 3 bases at J, with 14 bases between. CDR3 size: 15 residues. CDR1 and CDR2 (germline): SGHDN, FVKESK. CDR3 DNA sequence: TGTGCCAGCAGCCACGTGGCAGGGTTGGACACTGAAGCTTTCTTT. Amino acid sequence: CASSHVAGLDTEAFF.

The table lists this clone with a few counts. The chain combines TRBV5-1 with TRBJ2-5, with 14 bases that match TRBD2. This CDR3 is built from 16 residues. Per germline, CDR1 SGHRS and CDR2 YFSETQ. V shed 1 base, J shed 5 bases, and the junction held 4 bases outside the gene matches. CDR3 loop: CASSLPRTSGGETQYF. The DNA of the CDR3 is TGCGCCAGCAGCTTGCCCAGGACTAGCGGGGGGGAGACCCAGTACTTC.

Here the CDR3 DNA reads TGCGCCAGCAGCCAGACAGGGGACGGCAATCAGCCCCAGCATTTT. It encodes CASSQTGDGNQPQHF. V is TRBV5-1 and J is TRBJ1-5; 8 bases align to TRBD1. Germline trimming cut 4 bases from V and 2 bases from J; bases unmatched to any gene: 5. The CDR3 contains 15 residues. From germline, CDR1 is SGHRS and CDR2 YFSETQ.